Below are 17 T cell receptor beta chains sequenced from a single sample in a study of T cell repertoires in cytomegalovirus infection. Their antigen targets remain unknown. TCRdb recomputed calls from the reads with MiXCR, one row per CDR3 protein. The repertoire consists of hundreds of thousands of distinct CDR3 sequences, with roughly 31% occurring once and the leading ten covering around 15%. The sequencing used cultured CD8+ T cells from PBMCs, collected from culture after CMV antigen stimulation. The receptor source for this set is a human donor in good health (CMV status not recorded). Some clones in this sample may be carry-over from other donors' samples.

V usage is TRBV19 and J usage is TRBJ2-7, with 8 bases matching TRBD1. Germline V gene sequence: CDR1 LNHDA, CDR2 SQIVND (reference sequence). This CDR3 contains 14 residues. J lost 3 bases, V lost 5 bases, and 6 bases had no gene match. The CDR3 region has the DNA TGTGCCAGTAGTGGACAGGGCTTTTTCTACGAGCAGTACTTC. This gives the protein CASSGQGFFYEQYF.

This clonotype has just a few counts. The chain links TRBV12-5 to TRBJ2-7, with a tentative D call TRBD1 (5 bases). V was trimmed by 1 base and J by 3 bases, leaving 19 bases between them. Germline assignment: CDR1 LGHNT and CDR2 FRNRAP. The CDR3 consists of 17 residues. CDR3 sequence reads: CASGLAVFEDTYYEQYF. CDR3 coding DNA: TGTGCTAGTGGTTTGGCAGTATTTGAGGACACCTACTACGAGCAGTACTTC. Looking up the rest from reference TRBV12-5 and TRBJ2-7 gives the full variable domain: DARVTQTPRHKVTEMGQEVTMRCQPILGHNTVFWYRQTMMQGLELLAYFRNRAPLDDSGMPKDRFSAEMPDATLATLKIQPSEPRDSAVYFCASGLAVFEDTYYEQYFGPGTRLTVT.

This clonotype was counted ten times or more. The J gene is TRBJ1-1, the V gene TRBV12-3 or TRBV12-4, with D tentatively TRBD1 (5 bases). The CDR3 has 14 amino acids. Trimming removed 3 bases at V and 3 bases at J, with 11 bases between. The CDR3 sequence is CASSFRGLDTEAFF. The DNA for the CDR3 is TGTGCCAGCAGTTTTCGGGGACTTGACACTGAAGCTTTCTTT.

J is TRBJ1-2 and V is TRBV7-3; weak D call: TRBD1 (6 bases). The ends were cut back, 5 bases at V and 4 bases at J, with 14 bases in the middle. The V gene's germline CDR1 is SGHTA and CDR2 FQGTGA. This CDR3 is 14 amino acids long. The CDR3 nucleotides read TGTGCCAGCAGCAAGGGGGGAACAGCCTATGGCTACACCTTC. As protein: CASSKGGTAYGYTF. Filled out from reference TRBV7-3 and TRBJ1-2, the complete variable domain reads GAGVSQTPSNKVTEKGKYVELRCDPISGHTALYWYRQSLGQGPEFLIYFQGTGAADDSGLPNDRFFAVRPEGSVSTLKIQRTERGDSAVYLCASSKGGTAYGYTFGSGTRLTVV.

The gene calls are TRBV12-5 and TRBJ1-2; 7 bases are a match to TRBD1. Per germline, CDR1 LGHNT and CDR2 FRNRAP. V shed 5 bases, J shed 2 bases, and the junction held 8 bases outside the gene matches. This CDR3 contains 15 residues. The CDR3, as DNA: TGTGCTAGTGGTCCCGACCCGGGACAGAACTATGGCTACACCTTC. As protein: CASGPDPGQNYGYTF.

V is TRBV20-1 and J is TRBJ2-1; 11 positions match TRBD1. V was clipped by 5 bases and J by 8 bases; unmatched bases: 8. This CDR3 is 14 amino acids long. Germline V gene sequence: CDR1 DFQATT, CDR2 SNEGSKA (reference sequence). The CDR3 bases are TGCAGTGCTTTCCGGGACAGGGGGAGGTATGAGCAGTTCTTC. Translating gives CSAFRDRGRYEQFF.

This clonotype was seen just once. The V and J genes are TRBV29-1 and TRBJ1-2; 10 positions match TRBD1. Germline CDR1 SQVTM, CDR2 ANQGSEA. The V gene end was trimmed by 0 bases and the J gene end by 4 bases; junction bases not matched to a gene: 8. This CDR3 comprises 16 residues. CDR3 protein: CSVEETGQGFPYGYTF. The CDR3 DNA reads TGCAGCGTTGAAGAGACGGGACAGGGGTTCCCCTATGGCTACACCTTC.

This clonotype has more than one count but fewer than ten. The chain carries TRBV7-8 and TRBJ2-5; maybe TRBD1 (6 bases). Germline V gene sequence: CDR1 SGHVS, CDR2 FQNEAQ. V shed 1 base and J shed 12 bases, with 9 bases lying between them. CDR3 length equals 11 residues. CDR3 loop: CASSLGTDEYF. The CDR3 coding sequence is TGTGCCAGCAGCTTAGGGACAGATGAGTACTTC.

The chain links TRBV23-1 to TRBJ1-5; 9 bases agree with TRBD1. TRBV23-1 is an ORF for which the function is uncertain. Trimming took 7 bases from V and 2 from J; bases not matched to a gene: 3. The CDR3 contains 14 residues. In nucleotides, the CDR3 is TGCGCCAGCACGGACAGGGGATGCAATCAGCCCCAGCATTTT. It specifies CASTDRGCNQPQHF.

At least ten counts were recorded for this clonotype. The J gene is TRBJ1-5, the V gene TRBV6-1; D possibly corresponds to TRBD1 (5 bases). This CDR3 region has 14 residues. V dropped 2 bases and J dropped 3 bases, with 8 bases sitting between them. Germline CDR1 and CDR2: MNHNS and SASEGT. CDR3 in DNA: TGTGCCAGCAGTGAACCGGGGCCCAATCAGCCCCAGCATTTT. Its protein product is CASSEPGPNQPQHF.

This clonotype has just a few counts. V gene TRBV2 combines with J gene TRBJ2-5; tentatively, D is TRBD1 (7 bases). Germline V gene sequence: CDR1 SNHLY, CDR2 FYNNEI. V dropped 5 bases and J dropped 5 bases, with 21 bases sitting between them. The CDR3 extends over 16 amino acids. In DNA, the CDR3 is TGTGCCAGCAGTTGGGAGACAGCAGGGGGGATCGAGACCCAGTACTTC. Its translation: CASSWETAGGIETQYF.

V and J are TRBV4-1 and TRBJ1-6; D perhaps matches TRBD1 (5 bases). The germline CDR1 and CDR2 sequences are MGHRA and YSYEKL. Trimming took 5 bases from V and 3 from J, leaving 14 bases between them. The length of the CDR3 is 16 residues. CDR3 loop: CASSSFGQNYNSPLHF. The CDR3, as DNA: TGCGCCAGCAGCTCTTTCGGACAAAACTATAATTCACCCCTCCACTTT.

The rearrangement uses TRBV20-1 and TRBJ2-1; D tentatively fits TRBD1 or TRBD2 (5 bases each). The V gene lost 6 bases and the J gene lost 0 bases, with 18 bases spanning the gap. In germline, CDR1 is DFQATT, CDR2 SNEGSKA (reference sequence). This CDR3 has 16 amino acids. This CDR3 is CSAILRGRSSYNEQFF. The CDR3 nucleotides read TGCAGTGCCATACTACGGGGCCGTAGCTCCTACAATGAGCAGTTCTTC.

This clonotype has just a few counts. This sequence joins TRBV12-3 or TRBV12-4 and TRBJ2-7; perhaps TRBD1 as D (6 bases). The CDR3 spans 14 residues. V was trimmed by 6 bases and J by 2 bases, leaving 14 bases between them. Here the CDR3 reads CASRQTGDTYEQYF. CDR3 coding DNA: TGTGCCAGCAGGCAGACAGGCGATACCTACGAGCAGTACTTC.

This chain joins TRBV27 and TRBJ1-5, with D hard to call. V was clipped by 3 bases and J by 2 bases, with 11 bases between them. Per the germline V gene, CDR1 is MNHEY and CDR2 is SMNVEV (reference sequence). This CDR3 spans 15 amino acids. The DNA of the CDR3 is TGTGCCAGCAGTTTTAATCCCCACCGCAATCAGCCCCAGCATTTT. It yields the protein CASSFNPHRNQPQHF.

The chain is built from TRBV6-6 and TRBJ1-3; D unclear. Germline V gene data show CDR1 as MNHNY and CDR2 as SVGAGI (reference sequence). Trimming removed 7 bases from V and 0 bases from J, with 16 bases in between. The CDR3 spans 16 residues. CDR3 nucleotide sequence: TGTGCCAGCAACCCCTACGAGGTTTACTCTGGAAACACCATATATTTT. Residues: CASNPYEVYSGNTIYF.

CDR3 DNA sequence: TGCAGTGCTGGACGGGGGGGTAATGAGCAGTTCTTC. Translation: CSAGRGGNEQFF. The chain links TRBV20-1 to TRBJ2-1; 8 nucleotides line up with TRBD2. Germline V CDR1 and CDR2: DFQATT, SNEGSKA (reference sequence). Germline trimming cut 5 bases from V and 7 bases from J; bases unmatched to any gene: 4. This CDR3 contains 12 residues.